This T cell receptor beta chain was obtained from a study of T cell repertoires in cytomegalovirus infection. The germline gives CDR1 MNHNY, CDR2 SVGAGI (reference sequence). CDR3 length: 16 residues. Deletions cut 4 bases from V and 0 bases from J, with 13 bases between. This clonotype has at least ten counts. Its specificity is not known. Using its own MiXCR run on the reads, TCRdb lists one record per CDR3 protein. The sample holds 26,000 or so distinct CDR3 sequences, around 20% seen once. The source is a human donor in good health (CMV status not recorded). Some clones in this sample may be carry-over from other donors' samples. The sequences come from CD8+ T cells from cultured PBMCs, collected from culture after CMV antigen stimulation. This rearrangement joins TRBV6-6 to TRBJ1-3, with a tentative D call TRBD1 (5 bases). The CDR3 reads CASSSFPTDSGNTIYF. For the CDR3, the DNA is TGTGCCAGCAGTTCCTTTCCGACAGACTCTGGAAACACCATATATTTT.